This T cell receptor (delta chain) was recovered during a study of gamma-delta T cells after stem cell transplantation. TCRdb re-analyzed the RT-PCR reads via CATT. The sample lists under 3,500 delta-chain clones; less than 2% were seen once. CDR1 is GEAIGNYY, CDR2 EKD, per germline. This CDR3 comprises 16 residues. V was shortened by 4 bases and J by 1 base, with 18 bases between the two germline ends. This clone has just a few counts. A much larger clone is a single base away; this may be a read error. The same CDR3 arises from other DNA sequences in this sample as well. The rearrangement joins TRDV2 to TRDJ1, with D tentatively TRDD2 (5 bases). The specimen was gamma-delta T cells. The clonotype was recovered from a human donor. It is not recorded whose cells these are; they may come from a transplant donor. This chain's CDR3 is CACDPILRPATDKLIF. The CDR3 bases are TGTGCCTGTGATCCTATACTTCGTCCCGCCACCGATAAACTCATCTTT.